This TCR beta chain was identified in a study of cytomegalovirus exposure and HLA in healthy donors. As for the study in general: Most donors, just over 80% of a few hundred genotyped, fell in the Caucasian-associated ancestry cluster.

A multiplex PCR was run with 60 Vbeta primers and 13 Jbeta primers. This table comes from immunoSEQ multiplex PCR, and its TCRdb copy is limited to in-frame clones, with some not included. The table shows some 150,000 clones, with more than 75% occurring only once. The germline gives CDR1 LNHNV, CDR2 YYDKDF (reference sequence). Trimming left V 0 bases short and J 13 bases short, with 21 bases between. This CDR3 spans 15 amino acids. Study-level findings and limits: An analysis that came later showed most CMV-associated TCR beta chains appearing HLA-restricted. It was taken for granted in presence/absence analyses that sequencing depth across donors was roughly uniform. Reports indicate that TCR beta sequences accurately predicted the HLA-A and HLA-B alleles of most subjects.

Turning to this clone: What it binds is unknown.

The receptor was isolated from a male donor in good health and CMV-seronegative. Sequences were obtained from PBMCs. The V call is TRBV15, the J call TRBJ1-2; weak D call: TRBD1 (5 bases). CDR3 loop: CATSRDHIEGVVSTF. The CDR3 nucleotides read TGTGCCACCAGCAGAGATCATATCGAAGGGGTGGTCAGCACCTTC.